This T cell receptor (beta chain) comes out of a study of identifying expanded T cells in peripheral blood. Findings of the study overall: Variance in clone template counts between approximately 2-week samples significantly increased with total template count across all healthy donors.

During the collection period, no donor immune events like infections were recorded. The CDR3 length is 15 residues. CDR1 and CDR2 from the germline V gene are MNHNS and SASEGT. V was trimmed by 8 bases and J by 0 bases, leaving 14 bases between them. Data came from immunoSEQ multiplex PCR; TCRdb stores just in-frame clones and leaves some out. The repertoire includes under 100,000 clones, about 87% of them detected once, and around 7% sits in the top ten. Turning to this clone: Its antigen is undetermined.

The source material was blood. The chain employs TRBV6-1 and TRBJ1-5; TRBD1 might be the D (5 bases). The clonotype originates from a person aged 18 to 75 in good health. The CDR3 spells CASLGAAFSNQPQHF. As DNA, the CDR3 is TGTGCCAGCCTCGGGGCAGCTTTTAGCAATCAGCCCCAGCATTTT.